Following are 21 T cell receptor beta chains from one sample sequenced in a study of blood T cells in healthy people across ages. Then a second PCR, running about 6 to 12 cycles, was carried out with a sample-barcoded 5' primer and a J-beta primer mix. A single record per CDR3 protein comes from TCRdb applying MiXCR to the 5' RACE reads. This sample yields roughly 800,000 distinct CDR3 sequences, of which around a quarter are seen a single time; 3% belongs to the top ten. The sample was also linked to a second study, of T cells of mothers and their children.

The sequenced sample consisted of blood. All receptors come from a boy younger than 18 in good health.

This rearrangement joins TRBV12-3 or TRBV12-4 to TRBJ1-4; 7 bases agree with TRBD1. V dropped 6 bases and J dropped 5; count of bases not matched to a gene: 9. There are 15 residues in the CDR3. The CDR3 sequence is CASSPPRGKNEKLFF. The CDR3 DNA is TGTGCCAGCAGCCCCCCCAGGGGGAAGAATGAAAAACTGTTTTTT.

The rearrangement uses TRBV7-9 and TRBJ2-3; possible D gene TRBD2, 5 bases. V was pared by 6 bases and J by 0 bases, with 13 bases between. CDR1 is SEHNR and CDR2 is FQNEAQ in the germline V gene (reference sequence). The CDR3 loop spans 15 amino acids. This CDR3 reads CASRWTDSSTDTQYF. Written as DNA, the CDR3 is TGTGCCAGCAGGTGGACTGATTCTAGCACAGATACGCAGTATTTT.

The chain carries TRBV29-1 and TRBJ2-3; D not resolved. The ends were cut back, 6 bases at V and 0 bases at J, with 10 bases in the middle. The V gene's germline CDR1 is SQVTM and CDR2 ANQGSEA. The CDR3 loop spans 13 amino acids. CDR3 sequence: CSVRTRSTDTQYF. The CDR3 DNA follows: TGCAGCGTCCGGACCCGTAGCACAGATACGCAGTATTTT.

This clonotype has more than one count but fewer than ten. The chain joins TRBV10-3 to TRBJ2-7, with a weak D call TRBD1 (6 bases). Trimming removed 4 bases from V and 2 bases from J, with 9 bases in between. CDR1 is ENHRY and CDR2 is SYGVKD in the germline V gene. The CDR3 sequence is 13 residues long. CDR3 sequence reads: CAISGDKPYEQYF. The CDR3 DNA follows: TGTGCCATCAGTGGGGACAAGCCCTACGAGCAGTACTTC.

The chain carries TRBV20-1 and TRBJ2-5, with D uncertain. Trimming left V 1 base short and J 2 bases short, with 11 bases between. The CDR3 is 14 amino acids. CDR1 and CDR2 (germline): DFQATT, SNEGSKA (reference sequence). The CDR3 loop is CSARGRVTQETQYF. CDR3 DNA: TGCAGTGCTAGAGGTAGAGTGACTCAAGAGACCCAGTACTTC.

The genes are TRBV3-1 and TRBJ2-5; D perhaps matches TRBD2 (6 bases). V lost 5 bases and J lost 2, with 12 bases in between. The germline gives CDR1 LGHDT, CDR2 YNNKEL (reference sequence). This CDR3 is built from 14 residues. CDR3 in DNA: TGTGCCAGCAGCACACTAGGAGGGCAAGAGACCCAGTACTTC. It yields the protein CASSTLGGQETQYF.

This clonotype was seen only a few times. The chain joins TRBV3-1 to TRBJ1-6; D is uncertain. The germline gives CDR1 LGHDT, CDR2 YNNKEL (reference sequence). The CDR3 sequence is 15 residues long. The germline V and J ends were trimmed by 0 bases and 7 bases, with 10 bases remaining between them. The DNA for the CDR3 is TGTGCCAGCAGCCAAGACCCGGGTATGAATTCACCCCTCCACTTT. Protein: CASSQDPGMNSPLHF.

This clonotype was detected only a few times. The CDR3, as DNA: TGCAGCTTCCAGCGGGGGGGCTCCGCAGATACGCAGTATTTT. As protein: CSFQRGGSADTQYF. This chain connects TRBV29-1 to TRBJ2-3; TRBD2 matches at 10 bases. CDR1 and CDR2 (germline): SQVTM, ANQGSEA. V gave up 8 bases and J gave up 4 bases; unmatched junction bases: 9. The CDR3 extends over 14 amino acids.

The chain is built from TRBV4-2 and TRBJ1-1, with D unclear. Trimming cost V 0 bases and J 11 bases, with 10 bases left between them. Germline loops: CDR1 LGHNA, CDR2 YNFKEQ. This CDR3 comprises 12 residues. The CDR3: CASSQDLANAFF. CDR3 nucleotides: TGTGCCAGCAGCCAAGATCTTGCAAACGCTTTCTTT.

This clonotype was detected a few times. The CDR3 protein is CASSPQGGGEKLFF. In DNA form, the CDR3 reads TGTGCCAGCAGTCCACAGGGCGGCGGCGAAAAACTGTTTTTT. The chain employs TRBV12-3 or TRBV12-4 and TRBJ1-4; tentative D call: TRBD1 (6 bases). The CDR3 has 14 residues. The V and J ends lost 5 bases and 8 bases respectively, with 15 bases between them.

The chain has TRBV20-1 and TRBJ2-7; 8 bases fit TRBD1. This CDR3 has 12 residues. CDR1 DFQATT and CDR2 SNEGSKA come from the germline V gene (reference sequence). J was trimmed by 3 bases and V by 3 bases; bases with no gene match: 1. The CDR3 DNA follows: TGCAGTGCTAGTACAGGGGGCTACGAGCAGTACTTC. Protein: CSASTGGYEQYF.

This clonotype was counted between two and nine times. The chain joins TRBV29-1 to TRBJ2-5; D remains ambiguous. The CDR3 consists of 13 residues. V shed 4 bases and J shed 5 bases, with 14 bases lying between them. Germline values: CDR1 SQVTM, CDR2 ANQGSEA. In nucleotides, the CDR3 is TGCAGCGTTGTAGAACGGGCTGGGGAGACCCAGTACTTC. As protein: CSVVERAGETQYF.

This clonotype showed up many times. Germline is not matched at one junction end, which may reflect a read error. CDR3 sequence: CASSLGQPQETQYF. The CDR3, as DNA: TGTGCTAGCAGCTTGGGGCAGCCTCAAGAGACCCAGTACTTC. The chain joins TRBV5-1 to TRBJ2-5; the D gene could be TRBD1 or TRBD2 (5 bases each). The CDR3 is 14 residues long. Germline V CDR1 and CDR2: SGHRS, YFSETQ.

The genes are TRBV28 and TRBJ2-3; D unclear. The CDR3 spans 13 residues. In germline, CDR1 is MDHEN, CDR2 SYDVKM. The ends were cut back, 5 bases at V and 4 bases at J, with 10 bases in the middle. CDR3 region: CASSKTPPDTQYF. CDR3 nucleotide sequence: TGTGCCAGCAGTAAAACCCCACCAGATACGCAGTATTTT.

This clonotype qualifies as large. The chain links TRBV15 to TRBJ2-7; 7 bases match TRBD2. Germline lookup yields CDR1 LNHNV and CDR2 YYDKDF (reference sequence). The junction had 6 bases not matched to a gene; V was cut back by 4 bases and J by 3 bases. CDR3 length: 14 amino acids. The CDR3 bases are TGTGCCACCAGCATCGGAGGCGGGAGCTACGAGCAGTACTTC. Amino acids: CATSIGGGSYEQYF. The full variable domain, rest sourced from reference TRBV15 and TRBJ2-7, is DAMVIQNPRYQVTQFGKPVTLSCSQTLNHNVMYWYQQKSSQAPKLLFHYYDKDFNNEADTPDNFQSRRPNTSFCFLDIRSPGLGDTAMYLCATSIGGGSYEQYFGPGTRLTVT.

Points on this clonotype: The junction departs from the called germline gene at one end, perhaps through a read error. The chain employs TRBV5-1 and TRBJ2-5; D uncertain. Germline lookup yields CDR1 SGHRS and CDR2 YFSETQ. The CDR3 totals 11 residues. The CDR3 loop reads CVSSNGETQYF. The CDR3 DNA follows: TGCGTCAGCAGCAATGGGGAGACCCAGTACTTC.

This rearrangement joins TRBV13 to TRBJ1-2; tentative D call: TRBD1 (5 bases). Trimming left V 4 bases short and J 6 bases short, with 33 bases between. This CDR3 is built from 20 residues. The germline V gene encodes CDR1 PRHDT and CDR2 FYEKMQ (reference sequence). CDR3 in amino acids: CASSYLDLSTVPQVVDGYTF. For the CDR3, the DNA is TGTGCCAGCAGCTACCTCGATCTAAGTACGGTCCCACAGGTAGTGGATGGCTACACCTTC.

The V and J genes are TRBV12-3 or TRBV12-4 and TRBJ2-7; 10 nucleotides match TRBD2. CDR3 size: 14 residues. V was clipped by 6 bases and J by 5 bases; unmatched bases: 7. In DNA, the CDR3 is TGTGCCAGCAGACAACTAGCGGGGAACCACGAGCAGTACTTC. This codes for CASRQLAGNHEQYF.

This clonotype came up a few times. This chain connects TRBV29-1 to TRBJ2-5; the D is unclear. V gave up 2 bases and J gave up 5 bases, with 12 bases separating them. Germline CDR1 reads SQVTM; CDR2 reads ANQGSEA. This CDR3 is built from 13 residues. CDR3 loop: CSVEPGGRETQYF. For the CDR3, the DNA is TGCAGCGTTGAACCGGGTGGGCGGGAGACCCAGTACTTC.

The chain uses TRBV3-1 and TRBJ1-1; 9 bases are a match to TRBD1. The germline gives CDR1 LGHDT, CDR2 YNNKEL (reference sequence). Trimming took 4 bases from V and 11 from J; bases not matched to a gene: 8. There are 13 residues in the CDR3. The DNA for the CDR3 is TGTGCCAGCAGCCCCTCAAAAGACAGGGGGGCTTTCTTT. It codes for CASSPSKDRGAFF.

This clonotype was detected only once. The rearrangement links TRBV9 to TRBJ2-7, with TRBD2 matching 8 bases. Trimming at V came to 8 bases and at J to 2 bases, leaving 6 bases not matched to a gene. Per the germline V gene, CDR1 is SGDLS and CDR2 is YYNGEE. This CDR3 region has 13 residues. The CDR3: CASGAGDTYEQYF. In nucleotides, the CDR3 is TGTGCCAGTGGAGCGGGGGATACCTACGAGCAGTACTTC.